The source of this T cell receptor beta chain is a study of tumor and adjacent non-tumor tissue in lung cancer. No cell sorting was done before RNA was extracted from the tissue. The normal lung tissue was taken more than 3 cm from the tumor edge. The germline V gene encodes CDR1 MNHNS and CDR2 SASEGT. This CDR3 spans 13 amino acids. Concerning this clonotype itself: One end of the junction is discordant with germline, which a read error may explain.

Three rounds of nested PCR, following a modified ARM-PCR protocol, produced the TCRbeta library. TCRdb re-analysed the multiplex PCR reads in MiXCR, keeping a single row per CDR3 protein. This table holds 85,000 or so distinct CDR3 sequences, more than 75% found once. Sequenced: distant non-tumor lung tissue. This TCR came from a woman in her forties or fifties with non-small cell lung cancer. This chain uses TRBV6-1 with TRBJ2-3; D is possibly TRBD1 (6 bases). CDR3 bases: TGTGTCAGCAGCAGGGGCTTCACAGATACGCAGTATTTT. Translated, it gives CVSSRGFTDTQYF.